This T cell receptor (beta chain) was obtained from a study of Ad26.COV2.S vaccination and SARS-CoV-2 variants. Treatment here: 15 to 20 received Ad26.COV2.S at low or high dose, single or two shots; roughly 5 received placebo; per-sample allocation not given. Following the first vaccine or placebo injection, samples were taken on day 63. The germline V gene encodes CDR1 LGHDT and CDR2 YNNKEL (reference sequence). V was clipped by 2 bases and J by 0 bases, with 10 bases between them. The length of the CDR3 is 15 residues. Only in-frame clones appear in the TCRdb table, and some are missing; sequencing was by immunoSEQ multiplex PCR. In the table there are 450,000 to 550,000 clones, 70% to 90% of which are singletons. Note on this clone: No antigen is known for it.

Study observations and caveats: Vaccinees and placebo recipients showed similar non-spike TCR breadth. People who got the vaccine had more spike-specific TCR breadth than people who got placebo. Reports say spike-specific CD8+ and CD4+ T cell responses covered substantial breadth after vaccination.

The sequencing here drew on peripheral blood, taken in a trial of Ad26.COV2.S vaccine versus placebo. V is TRBV3-1 (or the pseudogene TRBV3-2) and J is TRBJ1-1; D gene uncertain. The TCR sequence derives from a person between 18 and 59 years old who received the Ad26.COV2.S COVID-19 vaccine or a placebo. The CDR3 protein is CASSQLSTVNTEAFF. DNA for the CDR3: TGTGCCAGCAGCCAACTTTCGACGGTGAACACTGAAGCTTTCTTT.